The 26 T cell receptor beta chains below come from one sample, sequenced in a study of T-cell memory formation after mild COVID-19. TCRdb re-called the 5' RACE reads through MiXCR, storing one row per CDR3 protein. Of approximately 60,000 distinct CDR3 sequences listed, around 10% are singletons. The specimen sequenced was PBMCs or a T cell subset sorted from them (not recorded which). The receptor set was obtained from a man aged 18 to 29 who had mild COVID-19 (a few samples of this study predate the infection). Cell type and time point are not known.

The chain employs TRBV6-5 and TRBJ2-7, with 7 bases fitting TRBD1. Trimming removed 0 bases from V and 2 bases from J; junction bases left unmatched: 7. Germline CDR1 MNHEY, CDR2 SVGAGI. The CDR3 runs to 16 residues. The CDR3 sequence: CASSYSLGGQTYEQYF. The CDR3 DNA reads TGTGCCAGCAGTTACTCTCTTGGGGGACAGACCTACGAGCAGTACTTC.

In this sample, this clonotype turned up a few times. For the CDR3, the DNA is TGTGCCAGCAGCTTGGGCAGCCCTGGGGCCAACGTCCTGACTTTC. It yields the protein CASSLGSPGANVLTF. The chain combines TRBV5-6 with TRBJ2-6; D is undetermined. Looked up from germline, CDR1 is SGHDT and CDR2 is YYEEEE. The CDR3 has 15 residues. The V end was cut by 0 bases, the J end by 2 bases, with 6 bases between. Based on the CDR3 plus reference TRBV5-6 and TRBJ2-6, the full variable domain is DAGVTQSPTHLIKTRGQQVTLRCSPKSGHDTVSWYQQALGQGPQFIFQYYEEEERQRGNFPDRFSGHQFPNYSSELNVNALLLGDSALYLCASSLGSPGANVLTFGAGSRLTVL.

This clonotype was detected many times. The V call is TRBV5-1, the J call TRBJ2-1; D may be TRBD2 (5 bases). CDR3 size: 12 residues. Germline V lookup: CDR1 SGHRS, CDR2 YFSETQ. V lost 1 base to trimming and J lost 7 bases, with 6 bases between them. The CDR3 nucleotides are TGCGCCAGCAGCTTGACTAGGAATGAGCAGTTCTTC. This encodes CASSLTRNEQFF.

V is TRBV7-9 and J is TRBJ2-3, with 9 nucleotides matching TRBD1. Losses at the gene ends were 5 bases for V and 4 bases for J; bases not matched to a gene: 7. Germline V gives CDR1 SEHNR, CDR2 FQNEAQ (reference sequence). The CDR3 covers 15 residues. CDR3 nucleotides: TGTGCCAGCAGCCTAGGACAGGGGCGAGCAGATACGCAGTATTTT. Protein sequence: CASSLGQGRADTQYF.

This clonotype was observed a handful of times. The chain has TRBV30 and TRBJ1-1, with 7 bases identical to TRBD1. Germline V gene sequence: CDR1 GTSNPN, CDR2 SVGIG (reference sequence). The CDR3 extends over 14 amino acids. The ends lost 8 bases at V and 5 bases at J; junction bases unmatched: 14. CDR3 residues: CASSGGGFRTEAFF. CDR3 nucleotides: TGTGCCAGCTCAGGGGGGGGCTTCCGGACTGAAGCTTTCTTT. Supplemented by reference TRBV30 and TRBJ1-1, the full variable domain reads SQTIHQWPATLVQPVGSPLSLECTVEGTSNPNLYWYRQAAGRGLQLLFYSVGIGQISSEVPQNLSASRPQDRQFILSSKKLLLSDSGFYLCASSGGGFRTEAFFGQGTRLTVV.

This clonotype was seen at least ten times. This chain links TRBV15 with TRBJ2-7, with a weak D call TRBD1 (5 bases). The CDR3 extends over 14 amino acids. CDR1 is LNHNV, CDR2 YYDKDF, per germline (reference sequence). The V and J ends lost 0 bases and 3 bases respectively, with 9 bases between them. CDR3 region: CATSRDNQGYEQYV. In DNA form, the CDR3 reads TGTGCCACCAGCAGAGATAATCAGGGCTACGAGCAGTACGTC.

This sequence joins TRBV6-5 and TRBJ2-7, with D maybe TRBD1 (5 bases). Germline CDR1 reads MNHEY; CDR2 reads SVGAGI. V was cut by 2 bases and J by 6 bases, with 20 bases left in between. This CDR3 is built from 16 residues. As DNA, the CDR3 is TGTGCCAGCAGTTACCGGGCCAATTTAGGGGCTCTCGAGCAGTACTTC. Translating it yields CASSYRANLGALEQYF.

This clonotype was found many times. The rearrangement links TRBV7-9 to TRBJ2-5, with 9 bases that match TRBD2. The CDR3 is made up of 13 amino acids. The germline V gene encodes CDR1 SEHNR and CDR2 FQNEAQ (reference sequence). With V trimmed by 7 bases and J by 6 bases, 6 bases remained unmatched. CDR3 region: CASTLAGIQTQYF. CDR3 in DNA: TGTGCCAGCACCCTAGCGGGGATTCAGACCCAGTACTTC.

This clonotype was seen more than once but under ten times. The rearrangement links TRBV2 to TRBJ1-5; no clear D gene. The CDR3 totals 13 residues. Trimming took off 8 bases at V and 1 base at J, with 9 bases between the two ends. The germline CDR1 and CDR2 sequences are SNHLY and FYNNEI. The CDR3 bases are TGTGCCAGCGGTCCGGGGAGCAATCAGCCCCAGCATTTT. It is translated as CASGPGSNQPQHF.

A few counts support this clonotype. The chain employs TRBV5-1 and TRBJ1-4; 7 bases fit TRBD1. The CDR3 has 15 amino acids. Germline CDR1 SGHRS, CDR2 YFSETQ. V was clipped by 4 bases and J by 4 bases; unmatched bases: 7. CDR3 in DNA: TGCGCCAGCAGCGACCCCCAGGGGGGTAATGAAAAACTGTTTTTT. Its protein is CASSDPQGGNEKLFF.

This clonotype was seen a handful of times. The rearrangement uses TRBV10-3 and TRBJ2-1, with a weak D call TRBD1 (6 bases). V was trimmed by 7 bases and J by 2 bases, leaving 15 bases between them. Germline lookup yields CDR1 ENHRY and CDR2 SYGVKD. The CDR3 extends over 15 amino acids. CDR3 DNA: TGTGCCATCACCCCCTTTGGGGGCCCCTACAATGAGCAGTTCTTC. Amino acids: CAITPFGGPYNEQFF.

As DNA, the CDR3 is TGTGCCAGCAGCGTAGGGCTGGGGTCGGACACCGGGGAGCTGTTTTTT. Amino acids: CASSVGLGSDTGELFF. The chain employs TRBV9 and TRBJ2-2; D ambiguous. V lost 0 bases, J lost 3 bases, and 12 bases lay in between. CDR1 is SGDLS and CDR2 is YYNGEE in the germline V gene. The CDR3 length is 16 residues.

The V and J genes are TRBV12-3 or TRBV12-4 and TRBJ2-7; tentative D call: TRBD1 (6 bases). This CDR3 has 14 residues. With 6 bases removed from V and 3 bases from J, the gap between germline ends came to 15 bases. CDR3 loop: CASRAGTPFYEQYF. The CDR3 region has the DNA TGTGCCAGCAGAGCCGGGACACCTTTCTACGAGCAGTACTTC.

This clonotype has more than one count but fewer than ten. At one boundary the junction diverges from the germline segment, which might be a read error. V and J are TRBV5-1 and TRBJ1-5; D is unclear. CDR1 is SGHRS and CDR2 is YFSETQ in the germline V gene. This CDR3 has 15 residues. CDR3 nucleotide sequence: TGCGCCAGCAGCTTGGATGGCAGTAGCCATCAGCCCCAGCATTTT. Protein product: CASSLDGSSHQPQHF.

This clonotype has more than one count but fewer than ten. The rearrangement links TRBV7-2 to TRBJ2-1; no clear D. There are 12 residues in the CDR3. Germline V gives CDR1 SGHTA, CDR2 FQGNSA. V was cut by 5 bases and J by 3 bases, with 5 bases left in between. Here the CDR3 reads CASSPDYNEQFF. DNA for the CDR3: TGTGCCAGCAGCCCCGACTACAATGAGCAGTTCTTC. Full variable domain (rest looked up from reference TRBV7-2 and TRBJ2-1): GAGVSQSPSNKVTEKGKDVELRCDPISGHTALYWYRQSLGQGLEFLIYFQGNSAPDKSGLPSDRFSAERTGGSVSTLTIQRTQQEDSAVYLCASSPDYNEQFFGPGTRLTVL.

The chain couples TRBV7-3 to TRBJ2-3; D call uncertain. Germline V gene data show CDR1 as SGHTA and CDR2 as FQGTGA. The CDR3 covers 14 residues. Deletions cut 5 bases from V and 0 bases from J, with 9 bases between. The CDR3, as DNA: TGTGCCAGCAGCCCCGGGCCTAGCACAGATACGCAGTATTTT. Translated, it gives CASSPGPSTDTQYF.

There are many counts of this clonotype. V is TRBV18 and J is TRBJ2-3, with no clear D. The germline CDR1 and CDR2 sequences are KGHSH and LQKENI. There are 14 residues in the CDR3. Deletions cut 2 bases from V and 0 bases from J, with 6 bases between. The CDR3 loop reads CASSPVRSTDTQYF. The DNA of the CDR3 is TGTGCCAGCTCACCAGTCAGAAGCACAGATACGCAGTATTTT.

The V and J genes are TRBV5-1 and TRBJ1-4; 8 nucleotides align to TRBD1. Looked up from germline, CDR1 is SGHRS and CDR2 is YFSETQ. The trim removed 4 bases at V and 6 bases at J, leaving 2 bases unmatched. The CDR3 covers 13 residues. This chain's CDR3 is CASSVQGDEKLFF. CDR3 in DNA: TGCGCCAGCAGCGTACAGGGGGATGAAAAACTGTTTTTT.

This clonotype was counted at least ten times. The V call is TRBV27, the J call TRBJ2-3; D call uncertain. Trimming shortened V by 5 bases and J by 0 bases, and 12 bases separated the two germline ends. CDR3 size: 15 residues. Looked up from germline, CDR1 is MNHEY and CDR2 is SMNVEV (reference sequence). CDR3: CASSPQRYSTDTQYF. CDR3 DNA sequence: TGTGCCAGCAGTCCCCAAAGGTACAGCACAGATACGCAGTATTTT.

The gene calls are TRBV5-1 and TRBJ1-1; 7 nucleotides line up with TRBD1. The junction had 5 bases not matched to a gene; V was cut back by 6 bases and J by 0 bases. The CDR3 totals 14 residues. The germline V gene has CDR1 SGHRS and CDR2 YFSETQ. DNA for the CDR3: TGCGCCAGCACCGGGACAGCGATGAACACTGAAGCTTTCTTT. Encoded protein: CASTGTAMNTEAFF.

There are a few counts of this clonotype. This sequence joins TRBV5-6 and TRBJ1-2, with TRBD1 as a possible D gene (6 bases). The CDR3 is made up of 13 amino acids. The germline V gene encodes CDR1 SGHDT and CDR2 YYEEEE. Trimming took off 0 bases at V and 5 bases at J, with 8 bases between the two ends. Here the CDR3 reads CASSLGTAYGYTF. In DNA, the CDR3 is TGTGCCAGCAGCTTGGGGACAGCGTATGGCTACACCTTC.

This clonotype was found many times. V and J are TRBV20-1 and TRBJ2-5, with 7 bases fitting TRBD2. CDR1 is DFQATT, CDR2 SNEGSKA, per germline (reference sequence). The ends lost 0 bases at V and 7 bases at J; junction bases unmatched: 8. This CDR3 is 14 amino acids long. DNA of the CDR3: TGCAGTGCTAGAGATCCCCAGCGGGGAGCGACCCAGTACTTC. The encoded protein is CSARDPQRGATQYF.

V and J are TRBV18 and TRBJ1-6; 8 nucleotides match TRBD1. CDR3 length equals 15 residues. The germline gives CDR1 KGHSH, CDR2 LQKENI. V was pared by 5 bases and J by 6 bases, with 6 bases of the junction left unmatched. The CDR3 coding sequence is TGTGCCAGCTCAGTGGACAGGGTCGGTAATTCACCCCTCCACTTT. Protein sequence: CASSVDRVGNSPLHF.

The CDR3, as DNA: TGTGCCAGCAACCAAGCGGGGGGGACTGGAAGCTCCTACAATGAGCAGTTCTTC. Translating gives CASNQAGGTGSSYNEQFF. The chain combines TRBV7-2 with TRBJ2-1, with 10 bases matching TRBD2. The CDR3 covers 18 residues. The trim removed 7 bases at V and 0 bases at J, leaving 12 bases unmatched. Germline CDR1 and CDR2: SGHTA and FQGNSA.

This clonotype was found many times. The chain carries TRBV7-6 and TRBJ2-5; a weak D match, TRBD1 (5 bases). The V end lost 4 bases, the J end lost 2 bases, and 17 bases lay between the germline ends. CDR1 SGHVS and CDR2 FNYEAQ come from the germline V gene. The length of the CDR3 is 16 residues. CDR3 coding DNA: TGTGCCAGCAGCTCCCGGATCTGGGGCACACAAGAGACCCAGTACTTC. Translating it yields CASSSRIWGTQETQYF. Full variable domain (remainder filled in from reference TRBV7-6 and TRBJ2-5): GAGVSQSPRYKVTKRGQDVALRCDPISGHVSLYWYRQALGQGPEFLTYFNYEAQQDKSGLPNDRFSAERPEGSISTLTIQRTEQRDSAMYRCASSSRIWGTQETQYFGPGTRLLVL.

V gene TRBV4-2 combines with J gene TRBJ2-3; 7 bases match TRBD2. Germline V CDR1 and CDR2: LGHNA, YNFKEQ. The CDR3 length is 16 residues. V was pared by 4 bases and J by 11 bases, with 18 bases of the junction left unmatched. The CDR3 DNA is TGTGCCAGCAGCCCTGAGACTAGCTTCCCCCCGGGTAGGCAGTATTTT. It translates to CASSPETSFPPGRQYF.